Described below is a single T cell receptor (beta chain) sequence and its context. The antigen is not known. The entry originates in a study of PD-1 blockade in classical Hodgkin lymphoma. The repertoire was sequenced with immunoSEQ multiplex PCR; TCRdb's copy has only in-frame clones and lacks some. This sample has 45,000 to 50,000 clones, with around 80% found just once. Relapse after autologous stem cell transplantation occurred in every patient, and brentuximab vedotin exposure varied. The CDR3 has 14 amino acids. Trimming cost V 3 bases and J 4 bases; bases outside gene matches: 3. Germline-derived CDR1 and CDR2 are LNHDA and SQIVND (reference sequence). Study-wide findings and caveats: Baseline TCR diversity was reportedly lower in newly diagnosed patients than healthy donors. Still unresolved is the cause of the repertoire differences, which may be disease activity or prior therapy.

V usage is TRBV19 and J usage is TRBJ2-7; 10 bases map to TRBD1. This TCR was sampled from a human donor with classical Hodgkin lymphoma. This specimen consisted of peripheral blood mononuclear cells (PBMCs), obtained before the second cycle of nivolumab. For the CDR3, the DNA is TGTGCCAGTAGTATGACAGGGGGCACGTACGAGCAGTACTTC. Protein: CASSMTGGTYEQYF.